These 18 T cell receptor beta chains originate from one sample sequenced in a study of T cell changes during pregnancy in multiple sclerosis. This table comes from immunoSEQ multiplex PCR, and its TCRdb copy is limited to in-frame clones, with some not included. The sample has approximately 88,000 clones, nearly 95% seen once. The source was peripheral blood, collected in the second trimester of pregnancy. These receptors were taken from a female donor with multiple sclerosis, enrolled in a pregnancy study.

This chain uses TRBV15 with TRBJ2-1; 8 bases match TRBD2. The CDR3 runs to 16 residues. V lost 0 bases to trimming and J lost 0 bases; unmatched junction nucleotides: 1. CDR1 is LNHNV, CDR2 YYDKDF, per germline (reference sequence). The CDR3 loop reads CATSREGTSSYNEQFF. In DNA form, the CDR3 reads TGTGCCACCAGCAGAGAAGGGACTAGCTCCTACAATGAGCAGTTCTTC.

The chain employs TRBV7-2 and TRBJ2-7; a possible D gene is TRBD2 (5 bases). The V end was cut by 5 bases, the J end by 4 bases, with 12 bases between. Germline V CDR1 and CDR2: SGHTA, FQGNSA. The CDR3 runs 13 residues. CDR3 residues: CASSLTRRYEQYF. DNA for the CDR3: TGTGCCAGCAGCCTAACAAGGAGGTACGAGCAGTACTTC. The full variable domain, in which reference TRBV7-2 and TRBJ2-7 provide the parts outside the CDR3, is GAGVSQSPSNKVTEKGKDVELRCDPISGHTALYWYRQSLGQGLEFLIYFQGNSAPDKSGLPSDRFSAERTGGSVSTLTIQRTQQEDSAVYLCASSLTRRYEQYFGPGTRLTVT.

The chain links TRBV6-5 to TRBJ1-4; TRBD1 might be the D (5 bases). V was trimmed by 4 bases and J by 8 bases, leaving 14 bases between them. Germline V gives CDR1 MNHEY, CDR2 SVGAGI. The CDR3 covers 14 residues. CDR3 protein: CASSFQGGGEKLFF. Written as DNA, the CDR3 is TGTGCCAGCAGTTTCCAGGGCGGTGGGGAAAAACTGTTTTTT.

The chain recombines TRBV5-1 with TRBJ2-3; 9 nucleotides line up with TRBD2. This CDR3 is 15 amino acids long. V was clipped by 4 bases and J by 4 bases; unmatched bases: 7. Germline CDR1 and CDR2: SGHRS and YFSETQ. CDR3 amino acids: CASSISGSPPDTQYF. The CDR3 bases are TGCGCCAGCAGCATTAGCGGGAGTCCCCCAGATACGCAGTATTTT.

The chain uses TRBV9 and TRBJ2-7; TRBD1 agrees at 11 bases. J lost 4 bases, V lost 2 bases, and 2 bases had no gene match. The CDR3 length is 14 residues. Germline CDR1 and CDR2: SGDLS and YYNGEE. CDR3 in DNA: TGTGCCAGCAGCGTGGGACAGGGGGGATACGAGCAGTACTTC. This translates into CASSVGQGGYEQYF.

This chain connects TRBV11-2 to TRBJ2-1; maybe TRBD2 (5 bases). Germline CDR1 and CDR2: SGHAT and FQNNGV. Between the trimmed V and J ends, which lost 1 base and 8 bases, there was a span of 9 bases. The CDR3 covers 13 residues. Here the CDR3 reads CASSLGFSDEQFF. The DNA for the CDR3 is TGTGCCAGCAGCTTAGGCTTTAGCGATGAGCAGTTCTTC.

This clone was detected a few times. This chain joins TRBV6-4 and TRBJ2-1, with 9 bases identical to TRBD2. Germline V gene sequence: CDR1 MRHNA, CDR2 SNTAGT. The CDR3 spans 15 residues. The V gene end was trimmed by 3 bases and the J gene end by 8 bases; junction bases not matched to a gene: 8. DNA of the CDR3: TGTGCCAGCAGTGAGTTCGCGGGAGGGCAATATGAGCAGTTCTTC. As protein: CASSEFAGGQYEQFF.

The chain links TRBV5-5 to TRBJ2-7; 9 bases match TRBD1. The germline V gene encodes CDR1 SGHKS and CDR2 YYEKEE (reference sequence). With V trimmed by 3 bases and J by 3 bases, 10 bases remained unmatched. The CDR3 is made up of 16 amino acids. The CDR3 spells CASSWKTGTGFYEQYF. The DNA of the CDR3 is TGTGCCAGCAGCTGGAAAACCGGGACAGGGTTCTACGAGCAGTACTTC.

This chain links TRBV6-1 with TRBJ1-5; no definite D call. From germline, CDR1 is MNHNS and CDR2 SASEGT. The CDR3 spans 17 residues. V was pared by 7 bases and J by 8 bases, with 27 bases between. The CDR3 is CASTDGSGSLPNKPQHF. In nucleotides, the CDR3 is TGTGCCAGCACTGACGGGTCGGGGAGCTTGCCGAATAAGCCCCAGCATTTT.

The V call is TRBV28, the J call TRBJ2-2, with D maybe TRBD1 (5 bases). V dropped 3 bases and J dropped 4 bases, with 12 bases sitting between them. The germline CDR1 and CDR2 sequences are MDHEN and SYDVKM. CDR3 length: 15 residues. CDR3 nucleotide sequence: TGTGCCAGCAGTTTGCAGGGTGGAGTCACCGGGGAGCTGTTTTTT. This translates into CASSLQGGVTGELFF.

J is TRBJ1-4 and V is TRBV19, with D possibly matching TRBD1 (5 bases). The CDR3 consists of 14 residues. The germline CDR1 and CDR2 sequences are LNHDA and SQIVND (reference sequence). V shed 3 bases and J shed 1 base, with 6 bases lying between them. In DNA form, the CDR3 reads TGTGCCAGTAGTATGGGGGGAACTAATGAAAAACTGTTTTTT. Its protein product is CASSMGGTNEKLFF. Drawing the rest from reference TRBV19 and TRBJ1-4, the complete variable domain is DGGITQSPKYLFRKEGQNVTLSCEQNLNHDAMYWYRQDPGQGLRLIYYSQIVNDFQKGDIAEGYSVSREKKESFPLTVTSAQKNPTAFYLCASSMGGTNEKLFFGSGTQLSVL.

CDR3 DNA sequence: TGTGCCAGCAGTCCGGATAGCGGGAGGGCCCGCGACGAGCAGTACTTC. Residues: CASSPDSGRARDEQYF. V is TRBV27 and J is TRBJ2-7, with 11 bases fitting TRBD2. Germline CDR1 reads MNHEY; CDR2 reads SMNVEV (reference sequence). This CDR3 has 16 residues. Trimming took 5 bases from V and 5 from J; bases not matched to a gene: 11.

The V gene is TRBV30, the J gene TRBJ1-1, with 7 bases identical to TRBD1. The trim removed 5 bases at V and 4 bases at J, leaving 7 bases unmatched. The CDR3 covers 13 residues. From germline, CDR1 is GTSNPN and CDR2 SVGIG (reference sequence). CDR3 in DNA: TGTGCCTGGGCAGGGGGAATGAGCACTGAAGCTTTCTTT. Its protein is CAWAGGMSTEAFF.

The J gene is TRBJ2-7, the V gene TRBV27, with TRBD1 as a possible D gene (6 bases). Trimming cost V 3 bases and J 7 bases, with 16 bases left between them. CDR3 length equals 14 residues. Germline V CDR1 and CDR2: MNHEY, SMNVEV (reference sequence). CDR3 DNA: TGTGCCAGCAGTTTCGCAGGGGCGCTGCGTGAGCAGTACTTC. This gives the protein CASSFAGALREQYF.

The chain is built from TRBV29-1 and TRBJ2-1, with TRBD2 matching over 8 bases. This CDR3 has 17 residues. In germline, CDR1 is SQVTM, CDR2 ANQGSEA. Trimming removed 6 bases from V and 1 base from J; junction bases left unmatched: 14. CDR3 protein: CSVLLGALAGSYNEQFF. CDR3 nucleotides: TGCAGCGTCCTATTGGGAGCGCTAGCGGGTTCCTACAATGAGCAGTTCTTC.

The chain combines TRBV28 with TRBJ2-3, with 12 bases that match TRBD2. With 6 bases clipped from V and 4 bases from J, the junction kept 14 bases outside the gene matches. Germline V gene data show CDR1 as MDHEN and CDR2 as SYDVKM. The CDR3 contains 18 residues. CDR3: CASSRSRRLAGVADTQYF. DNA for the CDR3: TGTGCCAGCAGCCGCTCGAGAAGACTAGCGGGAGTGGCAGATACGCAGTATTTT.

The V call is TRBV28, the J call TRBJ2-7; 9 bases fit TRBD2. The V and J ends lost 4 bases and 3 bases, in that order; junction bases with no gene match: 13. This CDR3 is 17 amino acids long. The V gene's germline CDR1 is MDHEN and CDR2 SYDVKM. CDR3 protein: CASSSPGLAGISYEQYF. The CDR3 DNA reads TGTGCCAGCAGTTCCCCCGGGCTAGCGGGGATTAGCTACGAGCAGTACTTC.

This chain links TRBV7-8 with TRBJ2-5; the D gene is possibly TRBD1 (6 bases). The ends were cut back, 5 bases at V and 4 bases at J, with 11 bases in the middle. The CDR3 covers 13 residues. Germline V gives CDR1 SGHVS, CDR2 FQNEAQ. The CDR3 here is CASSPRGLETQYF. For the CDR3, the DNA is TGTGCCAGCAGCCCCAGGGGATTAGAGACCCAGTACTTC.